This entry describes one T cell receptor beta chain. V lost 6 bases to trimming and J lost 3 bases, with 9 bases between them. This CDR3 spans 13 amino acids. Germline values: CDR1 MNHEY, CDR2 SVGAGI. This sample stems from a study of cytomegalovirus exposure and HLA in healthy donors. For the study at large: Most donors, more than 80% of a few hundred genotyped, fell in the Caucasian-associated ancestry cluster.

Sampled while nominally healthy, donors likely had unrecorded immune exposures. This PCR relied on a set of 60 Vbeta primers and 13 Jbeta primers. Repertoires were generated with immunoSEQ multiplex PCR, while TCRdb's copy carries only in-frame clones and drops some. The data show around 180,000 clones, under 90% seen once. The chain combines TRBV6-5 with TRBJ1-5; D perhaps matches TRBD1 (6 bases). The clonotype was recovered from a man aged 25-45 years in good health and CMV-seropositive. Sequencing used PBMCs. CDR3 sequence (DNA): TGTGCCAGCAGACGGACAGCCAATCAGCCCCAGCATTTT. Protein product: CASRRTANQPQHF.